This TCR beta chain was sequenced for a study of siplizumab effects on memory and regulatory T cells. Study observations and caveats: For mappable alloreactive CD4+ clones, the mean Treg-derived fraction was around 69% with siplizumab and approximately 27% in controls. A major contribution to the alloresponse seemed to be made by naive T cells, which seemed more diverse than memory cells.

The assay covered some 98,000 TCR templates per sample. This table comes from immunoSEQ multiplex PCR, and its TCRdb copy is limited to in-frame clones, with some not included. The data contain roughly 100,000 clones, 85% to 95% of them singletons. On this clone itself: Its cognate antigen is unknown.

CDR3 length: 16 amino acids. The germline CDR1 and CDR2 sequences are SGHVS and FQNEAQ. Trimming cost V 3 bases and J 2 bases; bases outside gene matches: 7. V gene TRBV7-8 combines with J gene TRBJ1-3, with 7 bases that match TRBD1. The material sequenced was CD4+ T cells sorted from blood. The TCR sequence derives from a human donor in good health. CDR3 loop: CASSFIRQGPGNTIYF. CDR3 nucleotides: TGTGCCAGCAGCTTCATTCGACAGGGACCTGGAAACACCATATATTTT.